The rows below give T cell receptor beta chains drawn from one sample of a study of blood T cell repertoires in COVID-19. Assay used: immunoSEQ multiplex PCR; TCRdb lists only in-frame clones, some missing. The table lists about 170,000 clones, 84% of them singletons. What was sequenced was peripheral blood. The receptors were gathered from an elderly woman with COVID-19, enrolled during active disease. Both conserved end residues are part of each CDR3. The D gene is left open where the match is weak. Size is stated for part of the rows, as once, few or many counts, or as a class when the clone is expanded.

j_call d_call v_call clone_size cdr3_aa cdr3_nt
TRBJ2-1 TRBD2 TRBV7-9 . CASSVTSGSGNEQFF TGTGCCAGCAGCGTAACTAGCGGGAGTGGCAATGAGCAGTTCTTC
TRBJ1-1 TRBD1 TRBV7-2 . CASSLGPTGVMSTEAFF TGTGCCAGCAGCTTAGGACCCACAGGGGTGATGAGCACTGAAGCTTTCTTT
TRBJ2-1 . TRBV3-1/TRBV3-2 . CASSPTDSGDEQFF TGTGCCAGCAGCCCCACCGACTCAGGGGATGAGCAGTTCTTC
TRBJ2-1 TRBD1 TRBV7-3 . CASSPFGQGGEQFF TGTGCCAGCAGCCCGTTTGGACAGGGGGGTGAGCAGTTCTTC
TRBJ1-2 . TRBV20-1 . CSAITSDGYTF TGCAGTGCTATTACTTCCGATGGCTACACCTTC
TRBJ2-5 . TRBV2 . CASLLETQYF TGTGCCAGCTTACTGGAGACCCAGTACTTC
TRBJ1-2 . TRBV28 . CASSRIQGRGTYGYTF TGTGCCAGCAGCCGGATTCAGGGGCGGGGGACCTATGGCTACACCTTC
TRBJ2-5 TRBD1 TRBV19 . CASSRGRGRGETQYF TGTGCCAGTAGTCGTGGAAGGGGGCGCGGGGAGACCCAGTACTTC
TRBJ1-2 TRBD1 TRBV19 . CASSIVYRDSYGYTF TGTGCCAGTAGTATCGTATACCGGGACAGTTATGGCTACACCTTC
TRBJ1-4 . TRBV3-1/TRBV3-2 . CASSQGGIATNEKLFF TGTGCCAGCAGCCAAGGAGGAATTGCAACTAATGAAAAACTGTTTTTT
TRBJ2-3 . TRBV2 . CASSDYTDTQYF TGTGCCAGCAGTGACTACACAGATACGCAGTATTTT
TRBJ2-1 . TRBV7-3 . CASSLTRRERNEQFF TGTGCCAGCAGCTTAACGCGCCGGGAGCGGAATGAGCAGTTCTTC
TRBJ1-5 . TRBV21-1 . CASSNLRGSNQPQHF TGTGCCAGCAGCAATTTGAGAGGGTCCAATCAGCCCCAGCATTTT
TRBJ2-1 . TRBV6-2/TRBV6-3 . CASSWGDSYNEQFF TGTGCCAGCAGCTGGGGGGACAGTTACAATGAGCAGTTCTTC
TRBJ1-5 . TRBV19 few CASSQRGQSPPPQHF TGTGCCAGTAGTCAACGGGGACAATCCCCGCCGCCCCAGCATTTT
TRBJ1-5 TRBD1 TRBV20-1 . CSASGYRGDQPQHF TGCAGTGCTAGTGGATACAGGGGTGATCAGCCCCAGCATTTT